This T cell receptor (beta chain) was recovered during a study of shared clonotypes between healthy human individuals. Germline V gives CDR1 SGHTS, CDR2 YDEGEE. This CDR3 has 12 residues. The V end lost 0 bases, the J end lost 3 bases, and 3 bases lay between the germline ends. The table came from immunoSEQ multiplex PCR; TCRdb's copy has only in-frame clones and leaves some out. There are some 2,500,000 clones in the sample; approximately 93% occur only once, and 0.36% lies in the top ten. A word on this clone: Its matching antigen is unknown.

Study observations and caveats: Richness estimates generally favored naive over memory subsets. With a handful of donors compared, around 4.7% of naive CD4 clonotypes were shared.

This clonotype was obtained from a man between 18 and 29 years old in good health. Some clones in this sample may be carry-over from other donors' samples. Sequences were obtained from naive CD4+ T cells from PBMCs. The subset: CD45RA+ positively selected. The chain recombines TRBV5-8 with TRBJ2-5, with no clear D. CDR3 residues: CASSLDEETQYF. CDR3 DNA sequence: TGTGCCAGCAGCTTGGATGAAGAGACCCAGTACTTC.